This T cell receptor (beta chain) was obtained from a study of T cells of healthy individuals. TCRdb re-derived calls from the 5' RACE reads in MiXCR, one entry per CDR3 protein. The sample comprises 53,000 or so distinct CDR3 sequences, 14% to 15% of which are singletons, and 15% to 20% rests with the top ten. This clonotype was counted at least ten times. V shed 6 bases and J shed 4 bases, with 12 bases lying between them. The CDR3 runs 13 residues. CDR1 and CDR2 (germline): MNHEY, SVGEGT. The V gene is TRBV6-2 or TRBV6-3, the J gene TRBJ1-1, with D hard to call. This clonotype was obtained from a human donor in good health. The CDR3 DNA reads as TGTGCCAGCAGCTACGAGGTGAGCACTGAAGCTTTCTTT. Its protein product is CASSYEVSTEAFF.